The 8 T cell receptor beta chains reported below all come from one sample, sequenced in a study of cytomegalovirus exposure and HLA in healthy donors. The PCR employed 60 Vbeta primers together with 13 Jbeta primers. TCRdb keeps only in-frame clones here, not all; method: immunoSEQ multiplex PCR. Altogether 200,000 or so clones are present, roughly 83% being singletons, with the ten largest covering approximately 1.4%. Sequenced material: PBMCs. These receptor sequences come from a girl aged 5 to 17 in good health and CMV-seronegative.

The rearrangement joins TRBV7-2 to TRBJ1-2; tentative D call: TRBD1 (5 bases). Germline CDR1 SGHTA, CDR2 FQGNSA. CDR3 length equals 16 residues. Trimming removed 5 bases from V and 8 bases from J, with 24 bases in between. The CDR3 here is CASSRRPQGTEEGYTF. DNA for the CDR3: TGTGCCAGCAGCCGTCGACCGCAGGGTACCGAAGAGGGCTACACCTTC.

The chain combines TRBV27 with TRBJ2-1; TRBD2 agrees at 11 bases. The CDR3 spans 15 residues. V was clipped by 6 bases and J by 9 bases; unmatched bases: 10. Germline assignment: CDR1 MNHEY and CDR2 SMNVEV (reference sequence). This CDR3 is CASSTASGGFGEQFF. CDR3 DNA sequence: TGTGCCAGCAGCACCGCTAGCGGGGGGTTCGGTGAGCAGTTCTTC.

This sequence joins TRBV28 and TRBJ1-1; 8 bases agree with TRBD1. V was clipped by 7 bases and J by 11 bases; unmatched bases: 18. Germline V gives CDR1 MDHEN, CDR2 SYDVKM. The CDR3 contains 15 residues. In DNA form, the CDR3 reads TGTGCCAGCATTAAATTACGGACAGGGATTAGTGTCGCTTTCTTT. Encoded protein: CASIKLRTGISVAFF.

The CDR3 loop is CASSQANTEAFF. CDR3 sequence (DNA): TGTGCCAGCAGCCAGGCTAACACTGAAGCTTTCTTT. V gene TRBV6-5 combines with J gene TRBJ1-1, with no clear D. CDR1 MNHEY and CDR2 SVGAGI come from the germline V gene. The CDR3 length is 12 residues. V shed 6 bases and J shed 2 bases, with 7 bases lying between them.

This sequence joins TRBV29-1 and TRBJ2-7, with TRBD1 identical over 10 bases. The V and J ends lost 3 bases and 13 bases, in that order; junction bases with no gene match: 12. CDR3 size: 13 residues. CDR1 is SQVTM, CDR2 ANQGSEA, per germline. The CDR3 spells CSVDVIGTGETYF. The DNA for the CDR3 is TGCAGCGTTGATGTGATCGGGACAGGGGAAACATACTTC.

This clone was detected a few times. The rearrangement uses TRBV18 and TRBJ1-1, with a weak D call TRBD1 (6 bases). V was clipped by 3 bases and J by 8 bases, with 13 bases between them. The germline V gene has CDR1 KGHSH and CDR2 LQKENI. CDR3 length: 13 residues. CDR3 region: CASSPRQGSEAFF. The CDR3 bases are TGTGCCAGCTCACCGAGGCAGGGGTCGGAAGCTTTCTTT.

This chain connects TRBV7-9 to TRBJ2-1, with 8 nucleotides matching TRBD1. In germline, CDR1 is SEHNR, CDR2 FQNEAQ (reference sequence). The trim removed 5 bases at V and 13 bases at J, leaving 16 bases unmatched. The CDR3 consists of 15 residues. The CDR3 nucleotides read TGTGCCAGCAGCCCGAACGGACAGGGAATTGAAAGACAGTTCTTC. Translation gives CASSPNGQGIERQFF.

The V call is TRBV28, the J call TRBJ2-5, with D unclear. V lost 4 bases, J lost 1 base, and 7 bases lay in between. From germline, CDR1 is MDHEN and CDR2 SYDVKM. CDR3 length: 13 residues. This chain's CDR3 is CASSYLSQETQYF. The CDR3 DNA reads as TGTGCCAGCAGTTACCTAAGCCAAGAGACCCAGTACTTC.